This T cell receptor beta chain was sequenced for a study of blood T cell repertoires in COVID-19. Repertoires were generated with immunoSEQ multiplex PCR, while TCRdb's copy carries only in-frame clones and drops some. The repertoire holds roughly 240,000 clones, with around four fifths as singletons. The CDR3 has 15 amino acids. Germline values: CDR1 GTSNPN, CDR2 SVGIG (reference sequence). V shed 3 bases and J shed 6 bases, with 20 bases lying between them. The rearrangement links TRBV30 to TRBJ1-2; possible D gene TRBD1, 5 bases. The source material was peripheral blood. The source is a man aged 60 to 69 who had recovered from COVID-19. The CDR3 DNA follows: TGTGCCTGGAGGTTGAGGGGTGCAGGGACTCATGGCTACACCTTC. It specifies CAWRLRGAGTHGYTF. Variable domain in full (rest from reference TRBV30 and TRBJ1-2): SQTIHQWPATLVQPVGSPLSLECTVEGTSNPNLYWYRQAAGRGLQLLFYSVGIGQISSEVPQNLSASRPQDRQFILSSKKLLLSDSGFYLCAWRLRGAGTHGYTFGSGTRLTVV.